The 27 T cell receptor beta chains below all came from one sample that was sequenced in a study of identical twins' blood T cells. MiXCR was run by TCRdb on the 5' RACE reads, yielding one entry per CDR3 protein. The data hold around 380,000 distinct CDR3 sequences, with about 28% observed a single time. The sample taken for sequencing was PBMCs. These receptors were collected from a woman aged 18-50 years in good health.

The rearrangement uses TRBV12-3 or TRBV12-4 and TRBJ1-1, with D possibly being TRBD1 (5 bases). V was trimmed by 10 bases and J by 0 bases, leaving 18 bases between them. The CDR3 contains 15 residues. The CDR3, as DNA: TGTGCCAACACTTTGGGGCGGATCATGAACACTGAAGCTTTCTTT. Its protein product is CANTLGRIMNTEAFF.

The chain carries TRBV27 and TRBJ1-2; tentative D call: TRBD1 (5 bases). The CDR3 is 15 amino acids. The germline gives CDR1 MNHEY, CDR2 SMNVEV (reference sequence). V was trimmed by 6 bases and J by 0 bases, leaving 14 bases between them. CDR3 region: CASRRTGPTNYGYTF. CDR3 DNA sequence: TGTGCCAGCAGACGCACAGGTCCAACTAACTATGGCTACACCTTC.

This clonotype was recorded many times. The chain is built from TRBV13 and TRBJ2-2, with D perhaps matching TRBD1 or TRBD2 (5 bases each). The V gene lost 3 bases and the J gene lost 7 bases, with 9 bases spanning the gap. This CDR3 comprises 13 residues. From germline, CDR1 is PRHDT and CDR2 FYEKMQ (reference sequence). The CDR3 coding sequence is TGTGCCAGCAGCTTGGGGACGGTCGGGGAGCTGTTTTTT. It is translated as CASSLGTVGELFF.

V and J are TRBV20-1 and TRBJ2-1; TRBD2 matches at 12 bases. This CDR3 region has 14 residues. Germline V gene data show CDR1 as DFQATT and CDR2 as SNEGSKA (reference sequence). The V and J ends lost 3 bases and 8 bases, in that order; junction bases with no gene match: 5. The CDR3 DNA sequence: TGCAGTGCTAGTCCTAGCGGGGGGGGCTATGAGCAGTTCTTC. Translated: CSASPSGGGYEQFF.

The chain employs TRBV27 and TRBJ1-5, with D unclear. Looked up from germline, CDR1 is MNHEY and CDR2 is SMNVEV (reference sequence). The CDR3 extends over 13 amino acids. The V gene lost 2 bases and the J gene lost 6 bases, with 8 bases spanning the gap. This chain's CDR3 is CASSLRVSQPQHF. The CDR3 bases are TGTGCCAGCAGTTTAAGGGTGAGTCAGCCCCAGCATTTT.

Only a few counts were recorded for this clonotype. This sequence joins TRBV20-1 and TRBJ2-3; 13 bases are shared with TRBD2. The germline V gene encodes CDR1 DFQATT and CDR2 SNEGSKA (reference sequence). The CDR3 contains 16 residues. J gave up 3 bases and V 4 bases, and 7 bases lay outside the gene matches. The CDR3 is CSATQLLAGGTDTQYF. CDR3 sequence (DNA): TGCAGTGCTACTCAACTACTAGCGGGAGGGACAGATACGCAGTATTTT.

CDR3 amino acids: CASSQGSWSLDTQYF. CDR3 nucleotide sequence: TGTGCCAGCAGCCAAGGCTCCTGGTCGTTAGATACCCAGTACTTC. This sequence joins TRBV3-1 and TRBJ2-5, with no clear D. The CDR3 length is 15 residues. Germline V gene lookup returns CDR1 LGHDT and CDR2 YNNKEL (reference sequence). V lost 1 base to trimming and J lost 8 bases, with 17 bases between them.

CDR3 DNA sequence: TGTGCCAGCATCCCAGAGAACAGAGGAGAGACCCAGTACTTC. Residues: CASIPENRGETQYF. The chain uses TRBV28 and TRBJ2-5; D unclear. The CDR3 contains 14 residues. The germline V gene has CDR1 MDHEN and CDR2 SYDVKM. V gave up 7 bases and J gave up 4 bases, with 16 bases separating them.

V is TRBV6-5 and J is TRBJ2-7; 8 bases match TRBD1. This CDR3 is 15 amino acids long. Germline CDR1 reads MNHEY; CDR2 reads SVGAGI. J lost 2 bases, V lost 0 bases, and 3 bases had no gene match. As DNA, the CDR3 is TGTGCCAGCAGTTACTCGAGGGACAGGACCTACGAGCAGTACTTC. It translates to CASSYSRDRTYEQYF.

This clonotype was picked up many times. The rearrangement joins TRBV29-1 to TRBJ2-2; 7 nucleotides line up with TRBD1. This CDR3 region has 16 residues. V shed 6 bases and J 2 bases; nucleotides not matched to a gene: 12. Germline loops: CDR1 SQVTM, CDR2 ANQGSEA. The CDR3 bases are TGCAGCGTCCTTTCGCCGTGGGACAGAAACACCGGGGAGCTGTTTTTT. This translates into CSVLSPWDRNTGELFF.

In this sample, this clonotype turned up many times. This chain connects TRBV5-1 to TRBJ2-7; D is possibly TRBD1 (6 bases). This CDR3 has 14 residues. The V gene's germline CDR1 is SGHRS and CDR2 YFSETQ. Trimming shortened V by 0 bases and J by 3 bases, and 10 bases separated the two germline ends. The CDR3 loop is CASSLVGDNYEQYF. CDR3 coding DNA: TGCGCCAGCAGCTTGGTTGGGGACAACTACGAGCAGTACTTC.

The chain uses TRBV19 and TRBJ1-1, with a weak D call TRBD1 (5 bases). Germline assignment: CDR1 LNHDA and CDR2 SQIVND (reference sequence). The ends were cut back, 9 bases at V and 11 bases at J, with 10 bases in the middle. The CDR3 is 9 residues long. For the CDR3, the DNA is TGTGCCAGCGGACAATGGGCTTTCTTT. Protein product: CASGQWAFF. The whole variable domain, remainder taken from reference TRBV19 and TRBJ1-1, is DGGITQSPKYLFRKEGQNVTLSCEQNLNHDAMYWYRQDPGQGLRLIYYSQIVNDFQKGDIAEGYSVSREKKESFPLTVTSAQKNPTAFYLCASGQWAFFGQGTRLTVV.

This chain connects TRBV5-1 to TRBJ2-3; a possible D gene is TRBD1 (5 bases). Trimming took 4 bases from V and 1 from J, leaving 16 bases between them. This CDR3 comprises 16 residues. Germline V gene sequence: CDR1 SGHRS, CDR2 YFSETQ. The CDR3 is CASSPFQGGGTDTQYF. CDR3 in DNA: TGCGCCAGCAGCCCTTTTCAGGGCGGCGGCACAGATACGCAGTATTTT.

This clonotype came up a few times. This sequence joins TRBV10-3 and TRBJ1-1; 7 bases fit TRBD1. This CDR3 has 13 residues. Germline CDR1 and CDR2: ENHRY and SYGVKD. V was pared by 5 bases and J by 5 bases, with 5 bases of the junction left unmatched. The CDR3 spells CAISPTGKTEAFF. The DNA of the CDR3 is TGTGCCATCAGTCCGACAGGGAAGACTGAAGCTTTCTTT.

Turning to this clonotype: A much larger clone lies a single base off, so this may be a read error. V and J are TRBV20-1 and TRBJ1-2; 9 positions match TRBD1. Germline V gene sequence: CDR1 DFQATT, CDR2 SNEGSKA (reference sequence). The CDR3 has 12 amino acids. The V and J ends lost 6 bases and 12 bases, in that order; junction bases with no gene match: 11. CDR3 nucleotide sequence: TGCAGTGCGAGGACAGGGGACGAGGTCGACACCTTC. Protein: CSARTGDEVDTF.

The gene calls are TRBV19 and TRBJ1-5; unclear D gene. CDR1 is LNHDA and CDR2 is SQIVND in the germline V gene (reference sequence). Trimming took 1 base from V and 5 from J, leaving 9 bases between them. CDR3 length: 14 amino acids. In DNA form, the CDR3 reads TGTGCCAGTAGTATAGGGGTTGAACATCAGCCCCAGCATTTT. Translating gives CASSIGVEHQPQHF. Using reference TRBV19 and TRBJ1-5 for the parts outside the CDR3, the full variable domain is DGGITQSPKYLFRKEGQNVTLSCEQNLNHDAMYWYRQDPGQGLRLIYYSQIVNDFQKGDIAEGYSVSREKKESFPLTVTSAQKNPTAFYLCASSIGVEHQPQHFGDGTRLSIL.

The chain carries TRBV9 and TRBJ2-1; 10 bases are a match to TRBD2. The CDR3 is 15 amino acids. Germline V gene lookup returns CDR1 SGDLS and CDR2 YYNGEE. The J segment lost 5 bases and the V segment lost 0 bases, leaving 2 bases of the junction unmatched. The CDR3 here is CASSVVAGGNNEQFF. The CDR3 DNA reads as TGTGCCAGCAGCGTAGTAGCGGGGGGTAACAATGAGCAGTTCTTC. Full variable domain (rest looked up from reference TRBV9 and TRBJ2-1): DSGVTQTPKHLITATGQRVTLRCSPRSGDLSVYWYQQSLDQGLQFLIQYYNGEERAKGNILERFSAQQFPDLHSELNLSSLELGDSALYFCASSVVAGGNNEQFFGPGTRLTVL.

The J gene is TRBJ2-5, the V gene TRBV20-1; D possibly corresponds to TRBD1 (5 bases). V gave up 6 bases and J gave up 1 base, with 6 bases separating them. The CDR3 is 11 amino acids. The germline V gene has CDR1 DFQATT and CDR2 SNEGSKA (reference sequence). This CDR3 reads CSATVQETQYF. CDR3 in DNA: TGCAGTGCGACAGTCCAAGAGACCCAGTACTTC.

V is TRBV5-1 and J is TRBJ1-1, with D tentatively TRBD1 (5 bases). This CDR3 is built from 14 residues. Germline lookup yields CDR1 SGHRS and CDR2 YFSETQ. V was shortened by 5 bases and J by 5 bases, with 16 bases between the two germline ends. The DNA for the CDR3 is TGCGCCAGCAGAGCCGGGCCCGGGGGGACTGAAGCTTTCTTT. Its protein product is CASRAGPGGTEAFF. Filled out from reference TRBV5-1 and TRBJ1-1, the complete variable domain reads KAGVTQTPRYLIKTRGQQVTLSCSPISGHRSVSWYQQTPGQGLQFLFEYFSETQRNKGNFPGRFSGRQFSNSRSEMNVSTLELGDSALYLCASRAGPGGTEAFFGQGTRLTVV.

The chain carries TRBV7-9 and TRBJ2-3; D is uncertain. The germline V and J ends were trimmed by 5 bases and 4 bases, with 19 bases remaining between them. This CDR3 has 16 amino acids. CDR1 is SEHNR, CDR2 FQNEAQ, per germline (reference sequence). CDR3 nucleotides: TGTGCCAGCAGCCGAACAGTTGTGAGTCGCGCAGATACGCAGTATTTT. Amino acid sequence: CASSRTVVSRADTQYF.

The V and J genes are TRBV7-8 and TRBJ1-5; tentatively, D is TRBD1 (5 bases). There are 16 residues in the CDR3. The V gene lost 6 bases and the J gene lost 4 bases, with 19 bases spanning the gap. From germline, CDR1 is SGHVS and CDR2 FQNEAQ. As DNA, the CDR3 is TGTGCCAGCAGTAAAGATACAGGATCCTTTAATCAGCCCCAGCATTTT. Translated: CASSKDTGSFNQPQHF.

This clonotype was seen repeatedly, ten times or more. The DNA for the CDR3 is TGTGCCAGCAGTTACGGACTAGCGGAGAAGTCAGAGCAGTACTTC. Translation: CASSYGLAEKSEQYF. The chain joins TRBV6-2 or TRBV6-3 to TRBJ2-7, with 10 bases aligning to TRBD2. The CDR3 is made up of 15 amino acids. Per the germline V gene, CDR1 is MNHEY and CDR2 is SVGEGT. V dropped 2 bases and J dropped 7; count of bases not matched to a gene: 8.

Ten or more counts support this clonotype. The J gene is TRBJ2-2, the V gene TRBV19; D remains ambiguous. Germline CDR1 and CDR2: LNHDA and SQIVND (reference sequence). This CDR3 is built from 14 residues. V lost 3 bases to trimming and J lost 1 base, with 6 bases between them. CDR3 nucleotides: TGTGCCAGTAGTATTGTCCGGAACACCGGGGAGCTGTTTTTT. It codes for CASSIVRNTGELFF. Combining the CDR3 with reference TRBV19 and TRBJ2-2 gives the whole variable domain DGGITQSPKYLFRKEGQNVTLSCEQNLNHDAMYWYRQDPGQGLRLIYYSQIVNDFQKGDIAEGYSVSREKKESFPLTVTSAQKNPTAFYLCASSIVRNTGELFFGEGSRLTVL.

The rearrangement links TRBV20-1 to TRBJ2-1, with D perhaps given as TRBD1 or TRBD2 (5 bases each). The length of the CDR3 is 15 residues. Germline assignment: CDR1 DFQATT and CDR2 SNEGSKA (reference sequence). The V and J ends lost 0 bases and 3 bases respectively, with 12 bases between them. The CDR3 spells CSARDLGDGYNEQFF. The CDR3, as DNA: TGCAGTGCTAGAGATCTCGGGGACGGCTACAATGAGCAGTTCTTC.

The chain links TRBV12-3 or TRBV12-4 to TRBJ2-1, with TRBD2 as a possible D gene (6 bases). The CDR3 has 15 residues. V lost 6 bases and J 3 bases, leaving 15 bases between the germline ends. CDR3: CASRYRDSYYNEQFF. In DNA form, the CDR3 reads TGTGCCAGCAGATACCGGGACTCCTACTACAATGAGCAGTTCTTC.

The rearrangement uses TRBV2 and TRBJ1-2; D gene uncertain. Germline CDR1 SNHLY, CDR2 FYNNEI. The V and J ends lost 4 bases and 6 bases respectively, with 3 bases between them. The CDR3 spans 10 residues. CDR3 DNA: TGTGCCAGCAGTGTGCATGGCTACACCTTC. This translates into CASSVHGYTF.

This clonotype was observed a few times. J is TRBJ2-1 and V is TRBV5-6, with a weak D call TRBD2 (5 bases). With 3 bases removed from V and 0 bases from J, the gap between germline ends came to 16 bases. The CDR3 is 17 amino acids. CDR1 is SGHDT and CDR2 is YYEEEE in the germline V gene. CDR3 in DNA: TGTGCCAGCAGCTATCCTGACTATGAGAACTCCTACAATGAGCAGTTCTTC. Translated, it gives CASSYPDYENSYNEQFF.